This TCR beta chain was recorded in a study of human T cells and chemical hapten exposure. Study details: Small pooled library volume differences mainly caused per-sample TCR yield variation. Broader study findings: TCRs at high frequency, those above 1 in 1000, did not change with DPC sensitization.

The V segment lost 5 bases and the J segment 0 bases; nucleotides outside the gene matches: 6. This CDR3 spans 16 amino acids. Germline loops: CDR1 MNHNY, CDR2 SVGAGI (reference sequence). This clonotype has just a few counts. Its antigen is not known. Someone pulled total RNA out of unfractionated whole blood. Unique molecular identifiers were attached to individual cDNA molecules within the library. As originally analysed: TCRs per sample had a median of about 100,000 and ranged from roughly 20,000 to 700,000. Each CDR3 protein gets one entry after TCRdb re-called the 5' RACE reads with MiXCR. TCRdb assigned the V and J calls; the authors' analysis was not used. The table lists 130,000 or so distinct CDR3 sequences, around 4% of them singletons, with 1.3% to 1.5% in the top ten.

V is TRBV6-6 and J is TRBJ1-4, with 7 bases identical to TRBD1. This receptor was obtained from a female donor in good health. The CDR3 nucleotides read TGTGCCAGCAGTACCGGGACAGCCACAACTAATGAAAAACTGTTTTTT. This gives the protein CASSTGTATTNEKLFF.